This passage covers 29 T cell receptor beta chains from one sample sequenced in a study of identical twins listed by TCRdb under 2016. The method behind the library was 5' RACE. TCRdb records Illumina HiSeq 2000 as the sequencer. TCRdb applied fastp at Q25 and MiXCR to the public reads, then kept only in-frame beta chains. CDR3 protein duplicates are merged, each entry listing the most common genes and DNA. A total of about 150,000 distinct CDR3 sequences appear in this sample, approximately 3.5% of them only once. In total, the top ten clones hold around 8.1% of the sample. Sequenced material: memory T cells sorted from blood. The cell subset or site label of this sample denotes: CD45RO+ enriched T cells. These receptors all stem from a man between 18 and 35 years old in good health.

In this sample, this clonotype turned up many times. V gene TRBV29-1 combines with J gene TRBJ2-2; D is uncertain. Trimming took 6 bases from V and 4 from J, leaving 15 bases between them. This CDR3 spans 14 amino acids. Germline V gene data show CDR1 as SQVTM and CDR2 as ANQGSEA. CDR3 DNA sequence: TGCAGCGTCCTCGTCTCCCGTGGCACCGGGGAGCTGTTTTTT. Its protein is CSVLVSRGTGELFF.

This clonotype appeared many times. The chain uses TRBV20-1 and TRBJ2-7; perhaps TRBD2 as D (5 bases). The germline V gene has CDR1 DFQATT and CDR2 SNEGSKA (reference sequence). This CDR3 is 13 amino acids long. The V and J ends lost 8 bases and 2 bases respectively, with 16 bases between them. The CDR3 loop reads CSPKGLATYEQYF. In DNA form, the CDR3 reads TGCAGTCCGAAGGGTCTAGCTACCTACGAGCAGTACTTC.

This clonotype was found many times. The chain links TRBV4-3 to TRBJ2-7; D may be TRBD1 or TRBD2 (5 bases each). Germline V lookup: CDR1 LGHNA, CDR2 YSLEER. This CDR3 is built from 14 residues. The ends were cut back, 4 bases at V and 5 bases at J, with 15 bases in the middle. The CDR3 loop is CASSLGTNPNEQYF. The CDR3 bases are TGCGCCAGCAGCCTTGGGACCAACCCTAACGAGCAGTACTTC.

The table lists this clonotype with many counts. The chain employs TRBV5-1 and TRBJ1-1; no reliable D call. V was trimmed by 0 bases and J by 1 base, leaving 13 bases between them. The germline V gene encodes CDR1 SGHRS and CDR2 YFSETQ. The CDR3 runs 16 residues. The DNA for the CDR3 is TGCGCCAGCAGCTTGGGGGAGGGAGGCCCGAACACTGAAGCTTTCTTT. Translating it yields CASSLGEGGPNTEAFF.

This clonotype was counted many times. This chain joins TRBV11-2 and TRBJ2-3; D perhaps matches TRBD2 (6 bases). The CDR3 contains 16 residues. Trimming took off 0 bases at V and 4 bases at J, with 14 bases between the two ends. CDR1 and CDR2 (germline): SGHAT, FQNNGV. CDR3 nucleotide sequence: TGTGCCAGCAGCTTAGATCATAGACTAGGCGCAGATACGCAGTATTTT. Protein sequence: CASSLDHRLGADTQYF. The full variable domain, with the rest looked up from reference TRBV11-2 and TRBJ2-3, is EAGVAQSPRYKIIEKRQSVAFWCNPISGHATLYWYQQILGQGPKLLIQFQNNGVVDDSQLPKDRFSAERLKGVDSTLKIQPAKLEDSAVYLCASSLDHRLGADTQYFGPGTRLTVL.

The sample holds many counts of this clonotype. The chain uses TRBV28 and TRBJ2-7; no firm D call. The CDR3 is 14 amino acids. The germline V gene has CDR1 MDHEN and CDR2 SYDVKM. The V and J ends lost 2 bases and 2 bases respectively, with 10 bases between them. DNA for the CDR3: TGTGCCAGCAGTTTAGGCGGAATGACCTACGAGCAGTACTTC. This gives the protein CASSLGGMTYEQYF.

Many counts were recorded for this clonotype. V and J are TRBV20-1 and TRBJ2-3; 10 bases agree with TRBD1. V shed 6 bases, J shed 0 bases, and the junction held 6 bases outside the gene matches. The CDR3 is 15 amino acids. The germline CDR1 and CDR2 sequences are DFQATT and SNEGSKA (reference sequence). In DNA, the CDR3 is TGCAGTGCGGGGGTGGGACAGGGGAGCACAGATACGCAGTATTTT. Its translation is CSAGVGQGSTDTQYF.

This clonotype has at least ten counts. The chain combines TRBV5-1 with TRBJ2-2; maybe TRBD1 (6 bases). V lost 4 bases, J lost 3 bases, and 13 bases lay in between. CDR3 size: 15 residues. Looked up from germline, CDR1 is SGHRS and CDR2 is YFSETQ. CDR3 protein: CASSIAGDDTGELFF. CDR3 nucleotides: TGCGCCAGCAGCATAGCAGGGGACGACACCGGGGAGCTGTTTTTT.

This clonotype was seen many times. The chain uses TRBV6-2 or TRBV6-3 and TRBJ1-2; the D gene is possibly TRBD1 (6 bases). Trimming shortened V by 4 bases and J by 5 bases, and 20 bases separated the two germline ends. This CDR3 spans 16 amino acids. Germline V CDR1 and CDR2: MNHEY, SVGEGT. The CDR3 loop is CASSSSWWSGEYGYTF. The CDR3 nucleotides read TGTGCCAGCAGTTCATCCTGGTGGTCAGGGGAATATGGCTACACCTTC.

This clonotype has a count of ten or more. The gene calls are TRBV20-1 and TRBJ2-1; the match to TRBD2 covers 13 bases. After removal of 4 bases from V and 0 bases from J, the junction contained 9 bases not matched to a gene. Germline values: CDR1 DFQATT, CDR2 SNEGSKA (reference sequence). The CDR3 covers 18 residues. Here the CDR3 DNA reads TGCAGTGCTACCCGGACTAGCGGGGGCGTCAGCTCCTACAATGAGCAGTTCTTC. This gives the protein CSATRTSGGVSSYNEQFF.

In its sample, this clonotype was seen many times. The rearrangement links TRBV10-2 to TRBJ2-5; D call uncertain. This CDR3 spans 14 amino acids. From germline, CDR1 is WSHSY and CDR2 SAAADI. With 1 base removed from V and 3 bases from J, the gap between germline ends came to 9 bases. Written as DNA, the CDR3 is TGCGCCAGCAGTGAGTGGGCGGCGGAAGAGACCCAGTACTTC. Residues: CASSEWAAEETQYF.

This clonotype was observed at least ten times. J is TRBJ2-6 and V is TRBV27; possible D gene TRBD1, 5 bases. This CDR3 has 16 residues. Germline V gene data show CDR1 as MNHEY and CDR2 as SMNVEV (reference sequence). V lost 6 bases and J lost 2, with 14 bases in between. CDR3 amino acids: CASSPGATTGANVLTF. For the CDR3, the DNA is TGTGCCAGCAGCCCTGGGGCGACCACTGGGGCCAACGTCCTGACTTTC. The entire variable domain, with the rest obtained from reference TRBV27 and TRBJ2-6, is as follows: EAQVTQNPRYLITVTGKKLTVTCSQNMNHEYMSWYRQDPGLGLRQIYYSMNVEVTDKGDVPEGYKVSRKEKRNFPLILESPSPNQTSLYFCASSPGATTGANVLTFGAGSRLTVL.

The DNA of the CDR3 is TGCGCCAGCAGCTTGGCGGACGTCCCTAATGAAAAACTGTTTTTT. It is translated as CASSLADVPNEKLFF. The rearrangement joins TRBV5-1 to TRBJ1-4; D remains ambiguous. The CDR3 has 15 amino acids. Germline V gives CDR1 SGHRS, CDR2 YFSETQ. Trimming pared 0 bases from V and 3 bases from J, leaving 9 bases between.

This chain connects TRBV27 to TRBJ1-5; D might be TRBD1 (6 bases). Deletions cut 5 bases from V and 7 bases from J, with 12 bases between. This CDR3 spans 13 amino acids. Looked up from germline, CDR1 is MNHEY and CDR2 is SMNVEV (reference sequence). CDR3 in DNA: TGTGCCAGCAGTGACCAAACAGGGCAGCCCCAGCATTTT. Its protein product is CASSDQTGQPQHF.

This clonotype was recorded at least ten times. The J gene is TRBJ1-6, the V gene TRBV12-3 or TRBV12-4; D is uncertain. The CDR3 is made up of 13 amino acids. Trimming cost V 5 bases and J 10 bases, with 12 bases left between them. The CDR3 region is CASSPFSGSPLHF. Written as DNA, the CDR3 is TGTGCCAGCAGTCCATTCTCGGGATCACCCCTCCACTTT.

This clonotype was seen ten or more times. The chain uses TRBV20-1 and TRBJ2-5; TRBD2 aligns across 8 bases. This CDR3 is 15 amino acids long. Trimming removed 5 bases from V and 5 bases from J; junction bases left unmatched: 13. CDR1 is DFQATT, CDR2 SNEGSKA, per germline (reference sequence). DNA of the CDR3: TGCAGTGCTCAGCGGGAGCCGACGGCGGAGGAGACCCAGTACTTC. Its translation: CSAQREPTAEETQYF.

Many counts were recorded for this clonotype. The chain joins TRBV7-7 to TRBJ2-1; 8 positions agree with TRBD2. There are 13 residues in the CDR3. Germline V gives CDR1 SSHAT, CDR2 FNYEAQ (reference sequence). J lost 9 bases, V lost 3 bases, and 4 bases had no gene match. The CDR3 DNA follows: TGTGCCAGCAGCTTGGGACTAGACGGTGAGCAGTTCTTC. Amino acid sequence: CASSLGLDGEQFF.

This clonotype appeared many times. The chain uses TRBV7-9 and TRBJ1-2; D is uncertain. Trimming took 2 bases from V and 4 from J, leaving 14 bases between them. The germline gives CDR1 SEHNR, CDR2 FQNEAQ (reference sequence). The CDR3 consists of 15 residues. The CDR3 sequence: CASSLLIRAPYGYTF. The CDR3 nucleotides read TGTGCCAGCAGCTTACTTATACGGGCCCCCTATGGCTACACCTTC. Variable domain in full (rest from reference TRBV7-9 and TRBJ1-2): DTGVSQNPRHKITKRGQNVTFRCDPISEHNRLYWYRQTLGQGPEFLTYFQNEAQLEKSRLLSDRFSAERPKGSFSTLEIQRTEQGDSAMYLCASSLLIRAPYGYTFGSGTRLTVV.

This clonotype was recorded many times. The chain couples TRBV6-2 or TRBV6-3 to TRBJ2-1, with 7 positions matching TRBD2. Germline V lookup: CDR1 MNHEY, CDR2 SVGEGT. CDR3 length: 13 residues. After removal of 9 bases from V and 7 bases from J, the junction contained 9 bases not matched to a gene. The CDR3 DNA reads as TGTGCCAGTGGACTAGACGCGGGGAATGAGCAGTTCTTC. Residues: CASGLDAGNEQFF.

This clonotype occurred many times. The chain couples TRBV11-1 to TRBJ2-7, with D perhaps matching TRBD1 (6 bases). V was trimmed by 3 bases and J by 4 bases, leaving 10 bases between them. The CDR3 consists of 13 residues. The germline gives CDR1 SGHAT, CDR2 FQDESV (reference sequence). DNA for the CDR3: TGTGCCAGCAGCTTGGGGGCTCGATACGAGCAGTACGTC. Translation: CASSLGARYEQYV.

This clonotype was seen at least ten times. The chain recombines TRBV7-9 with TRBJ2-1; TRBD2 matches at 11 bases. Germline CDR1 reads SEHNR; CDR2 reads FQNEAQ (reference sequence). The V gene end was trimmed by 5 bases and the J gene end by 0 bases; junction bases not matched to a gene: 6. This CDR3 is 17 amino acids long. The CDR3 here is CASSPRGLADSYNEQFF. In DNA, the CDR3 is TGTGCCAGCAGCCCACGGGGACTAGCGGACTCCTACAATGAGCAGTTCTTC.

The table lists this clonotype with many counts. This chain links TRBV2 with TRBJ2-7; D could derive from TRBD1 or TRBD2 (5 bases each). Germline V CDR1 and CDR2: SNHLY, FYNNEI. The CDR3 has 14 amino acids. V was cut by 0 bases and J by 3 bases, with 9 bases left in between. DNA for the CDR3: TGTGCCAGCAGTGAAGCGCGTGGGGGCTACGAGCAGTACTTC. Protein sequence: CASSEARGGYEQYF.

Many counts were recorded for this clonotype. The chain has TRBV3-1 and TRBJ2-1; TRBD1 matches at 7 bases. J gave up 9 bases and V 4 bases, and 12 bases lay outside the gene matches. The CDR3 is made up of 15 amino acids. The V gene's germline CDR1 is LGHDT and CDR2 YNNKEL (reference sequence). This CDR3 reads CASSLDRAVGREQFF. The CDR3 region has the DNA TGTGCCAGCAGCCTTGACAGGGCGGTTGGACGTGAGCAGTTCTTC.

This clonotype appeared many times. The V call is TRBV7-2, the J call TRBJ2-5, with 7 bases identical to TRBD2. This CDR3 is 16 amino acids long. The V and J ends lost 5 bases and 1 base, in that order; junction bases with no gene match: 10. Germline V gene sequence: CDR1 SGHTA, CDR2 FQGNSA. CDR3 in amino acids: CASSHREAGTQETQYF. The CDR3 DNA reads TGTGCCAGCAGCCACCGGGAGGCTGGAACCCAAGAGACCCAGTACTTC.

This chain joins TRBV15 and TRBJ2-5; D not certain. The V and J ends lost 8 bases and 2 bases respectively, with 9 bases between them. Germline CDR1 and CDR2: LNHNV and YYDKDF (reference sequence). The CDR3 totals 12 residues. The CDR3 loop reads CATARNQETQYF. CDR3 bases: TGTGCCACCGCCCGGAATCAAGAGACCCAGTACTTC.

This clonotype was picked up many times. The chain recombines TRBV10-3 with TRBJ2-1; no reliable D call. The germline V and J ends were trimmed by 4 bases and 7 bases, with 8 bases remaining between them. CDR1 and CDR2 (germline): ENHRY, SYGVKD. CDR3 length: 12 amino acids. The CDR3 protein is CAISGAANEQFF. The CDR3 DNA reads as TGTGCCATCAGTGGGGCGGCTAATGAGCAGTTCTTC.

This clonotype was seen at least ten times. The rearrangement uses TRBV9 and TRBJ2-5; no firm D call. Germline V lookup: CDR1 SGDLS, CDR2 YYNGEE. Trimming pared 0 bases from V and 4 bases from J, leaving 10 bases between. The CDR3 totals 14 residues. The CDR3 spells CASSVGARPETQYF. The CDR3 DNA reads as TGTGCCAGCAGCGTAGGGGCCCGTCCAGAGACCCAGTACTTC.

This clonotype was seen at least ten times. The J gene is TRBJ1-1, the V gene TRBV5-1; D ambiguous. The CDR3 extends over 14 amino acids. Germline CDR1 is SGHRS and CDR2 is YFSETQ. Trimming took off 3 bases at V and 1 base at J, with 10 bases between the two ends. CDR3 in amino acids: CASSSWTGNTEAFF. Here the CDR3 DNA reads TGCGCCAGCAGCTCTTGGACCGGGAACACTGAAGCTTTCTTT.

The chain links TRBV6-1 to TRBJ1-4; tentative D call: TRBD1 (6 bases). The CDR3 consists of 15 residues. V was pared by 1 base and J by 10 bases, with 16 bases between. Germline V CDR1 and CDR2: MNHNS, SASEGT. In DNA form, the CDR3 reads TGTGCCAGCAGTGAAGGGGACATTGGAGTAGGAAAACTGTTTTTT. Protein sequence: CASSEGDIGVGKLFF.